The 14 T cell receptor beta chains given below trace back to one sample, sequenced in a study of blood T cell repertoires in COVID-19. TCRdb's table, derived via immunoSEQ multiplex PCR, lists solely in-frame clones and lacks some. Here the sample spans 70,000 or so clones, roughly 79% being singletons. The sequenced material came from peripheral blood. Receptors were obtained from a man aged 55 to 70 with acute or convalescent COVID-19.

J is TRBJ1-6 and V is TRBV27; weak D call: TRBD1 (6 bases). This CDR3 contains 16 residues. From germline, CDR1 is MNHEY and CDR2 SMNVEV (reference sequence). Trimming stripped 5 bases from V and 4 bases from J, with 15 bases between. For the CDR3, the DNA is TGTGCCAGCAGTCAAAGGGCAGGGGTGTATAATTCACCCCTCCACTTT. Translating gives CASSQRAGVYNSPLHF.

This clone has just one count. One end of the junction does not line up with germline, which may come from a read error. V is TRBV3-1 (or the pseudogene TRBV3-2) and J is TRBJ1-1, with a possible D match to TRBD1 (5 bases). The germline V gene has CDR1 LGHDT and CDR2 YNNKEL (reference sequence). CDR3 length: 14 amino acids. In nucleotides, the CDR3 is TGTGCCAGCACCCAATCGGGGGTGAACACTGAAGCTTTCTTT. This codes for CASTQSGVNTEAFF.

The rearrangement links TRBV9 to TRBJ2-7; D not resolved. The germline V gene encodes CDR1 SGDLS and CDR2 YYNGEE. Trimming took off 0 bases at V and 1 base at J, with 8 bases between the two ends. The CDR3 runs to 14 residues. CDR3 region: CASSVDLGSYEQYF. The CDR3 DNA sequence: TGTGCCAGCAGCGTAGATCTCGGGTCCTACGAGCAGTACTTC.

This clone showed up just a few times. This rearrangement joins TRBV7-9 to TRBJ1-2; D remains ambiguous. Germline loops: CDR1 SEHNR, CDR2 FQNEAQ (reference sequence). The CDR3 length is 14 residues. V was clipped by 0 bases and J by 7 bases, with 12 bases between them. CDR3 in DNA: TGTGCCAGCAGCTTAGCGTCAGGTTTGGTTGGCTACACCTTC. Protein sequence: CASSLASGLVGYTF. The full variable domain, completed using reference TRBV7-9 and TRBJ1-2, is DTGVSQNPRHKITKRGQNVTFRCDPISEHNRLYWYRQTLGQGPEFLTYFQNEAQLEKSRLLSDRFSAERPKGSFSTLEIQRTEQGDSAMYLCASSLASGLVGYTFGSGTRLTVV.

This clone was found a few times. The CDR3 sequence: CASSELSGVGPYQETQYF. The CDR3, as DNA: TGTGCCAGCAGTGAACTGAGCGGGGTGGGCCCGTACCAAGAGACCCAGTACTTC. The chain is built from TRBV6-1 and TRBJ2-5; 7 bases match TRBD2. This CDR3 spans 18 amino acids. Germline CDR1 MNHNS, CDR2 SASEGT. Losses at the gene ends were 2 bases for V and 0 bases for J; bases not matched to a gene: 12.

The rearrangement uses TRBV4-1 and TRBJ2-2; TRBD1 aligns across 8 bases. Germline CDR1 MGHRA, CDR2 YSYEKL. Unmatched junction bases numbered 9, after V lost 4 bases and J lost 8 bases. The CDR3 has 15 amino acids. The CDR3 loop reads CASSRLDRESGELFF. CDR3 nucleotides: TGCGCCAGCAGCCGCCTGGACAGGGAATCAGGGGAGCTGTTTTTT.

This chain uses TRBV7-9 with TRBJ1-6, with D unresolved. The CDR3 is 12 residues long. V was trimmed by 5 bases and J by 10 bases, leaving 9 bases between them. Germline CDR1 reads SEHNR; CDR2 reads FQNEAQ (reference sequence). CDR3 in amino acids: CASSPRASPLHF. CDR3 bases: TGTGCCAGCAGCCCGAGGGCCTCACCCCTCCACTTT.

This clone was observed a handful of times. This sequence joins TRBV5-1 and TRBJ2-2; the D gene is possibly TRBD1 (6 bases). Trimming cost V 1 base and J 0 bases, with 10 bases left between them. CDR3 length: 16 residues. CDR1 and CDR2 (germline): SGHRS, YFSETQ. CDR3 sequence (DNA): TGCGCCAGCAGCTTGACCGGGACAACGAACACCGGGGAGCTGTTTTTT. Its protein product is CASSLTGTTNTGELFF.

The CDR3 DNA reads as TGCGCCAGCAGCGAAAGGAGAGATGGGAGTCAGCCCCAGCATTTT. Its protein is CASSERRDGSQPQHF. This chain connects TRBV4-3 to TRBJ1-5, with D uncertain. The CDR3 sequence is 15 residues long. Germline loops: CDR1 LGHNA, CDR2 YSLEER. The V and J ends lost 5 bases and 6 bases respectively, with 17 bases between them.

The chain is built from TRBV5-1 and TRBJ2-7; TRBD1 agrees at 10 bases. This CDR3 has 17 residues. With 2 bases clipped from V and 0 bases from J, the junction kept 8 bases outside the gene matches. CDR1 is SGHRS and CDR2 is YFSETQ in the germline V gene. CDR3 in amino acids: CASSLDGQGDLSYEQYF. Here the CDR3 DNA reads TGCGCCAGCAGCTTAGACGGACAGGGGGACCTCTCCTACGAGCAGTACTTC.

Only one count was recorded for this clone. The V gene is TRBV7-6, the J gene TRBJ1-1; 8 nucleotides agree with TRBD1. This CDR3 region has 14 residues. V trimming: 3 bases; J trimming: 3 bases; junction bases outside the gene matches: 3. Looked up from germline, CDR1 is SGHVS and CDR2 is FNYEAQ. The CDR3 spells CASSLTTGDTEAFF. The CDR3, as DNA: TGTGCCAGCAGCTTGACGACAGGGGACACTGAAGCTTTCTTT.

The V gene is TRBV27, the J gene TRBJ1-1; TRBD1 matches at 8 bases. Germline V lookup: CDR1 MNHEY, CDR2 SMNVEV (reference sequence). There are 14 residues in the CDR3. With V trimmed by 6 bases and J by 3 bases, 6 bases remained unmatched. Here the CDR3 DNA reads TGTGCCAGCAGAACTACGACAGGGGACACTGAAGCTTTCTTT. Translation: CASRTTTGDTEAFF.

This chain connects TRBV4-3 to TRBJ2-7; 9 bases are a match to TRBD1. This CDR3 is 15 amino acids long. CDR1 is LGHNA, CDR2 YSLEER, per germline. J lost 2 bases, V lost 3 bases, and 5 bases had no gene match. CDR3 sequence: CASSHHRDRAYEQYF. DNA for the CDR3: TGCGCCAGCAGCCACCACCGGGACAGGGCCTACGAGCAGTACTTC.

J is TRBJ2-3 and V is TRBV6-2 or TRBV6-3, with TRBD2 as a possible D gene (7 bases). Per the germline V gene, CDR1 is MNHEY and CDR2 is SVGEGT. The CDR3 contains 16 residues. The V gene lost 1 base and the J gene lost 4 bases, with 15 bases spanning the gap. The CDR3 DNA is TGTGCCAGCAGTTACTTAGGGGGGGCACGAGCAGATACGCAGTATTTT. It is translated as CASSYLGGARADTQYF.